Listed here is a single TCR beta chain. Its antigen is as yet unknown. TCRdb ran MiXCR on the 5' RACE reads and lists one entry per CDR3 protein. The data hold some 66,000 distinct CDR3 sequences, with 4.5% to 5.5% observed a single time. These data are taken from a study of neurological immune-mediated disorders. Findings and caveats of the study: TCR clonal expansion peaked in HTLV-1-associated myelopathy patients and was lowest in multiple sclerosis patients.

Trimming removed 5 bases from V and 9 bases from J; junction bases left unmatched: 4. CDR1 and CDR2 (germline): SGHVS, FNYEAQ. This CDR3 comprises 12 residues. It was from 2 million PBMCs stored at -80 C that the unsorted libraries were obtained. This chain uses TRBV7-6 with TRBJ1-1, with 9 bases lining up with TRBD1. The clonotype comes from a man aged 25-45 years with multiple sclerosis. The material sequenced was PBMCs. The chain's CDR3 is CASSPDRGKAFF. In nucleotides, the CDR3 is TGTGCCAGCAGCCCGGACAGGGGTAAAGCTTTCTTT.